This T cell receptor (beta chain) derives from a study of early T cells in non-severe SARS-CoV-2 infection. J was trimmed by 7 bases and V by 6 bases; bases with no gene match: 14. The CDR3 loop spans 16 amino acids. TCRdb reanalysed the 5' RACE reads using MiXCR and keeps one entry per CDR3 protein. The repertoire has about 82,000 distinct CDR3 sequences, 13% of them found once; the top ten carry approximately 6%. This sequence was found in an adult who was a healthcare worker with PCR-confirmed SARS-CoV-2 infection or an uninfected control (not recorded which). The specimen was whole blood. The V call is TRBV12-3 or TRBV12-4, the J call TRBJ2-5; 10 bases agree with TRBD1. Written as DNA, the CDR3 is TGTGCCAGCAGCCTTCAGGACAGGGGGGCTGTAGTGACCCAGTACTTC. This codes for CASSLQDRGAVVTQYF.